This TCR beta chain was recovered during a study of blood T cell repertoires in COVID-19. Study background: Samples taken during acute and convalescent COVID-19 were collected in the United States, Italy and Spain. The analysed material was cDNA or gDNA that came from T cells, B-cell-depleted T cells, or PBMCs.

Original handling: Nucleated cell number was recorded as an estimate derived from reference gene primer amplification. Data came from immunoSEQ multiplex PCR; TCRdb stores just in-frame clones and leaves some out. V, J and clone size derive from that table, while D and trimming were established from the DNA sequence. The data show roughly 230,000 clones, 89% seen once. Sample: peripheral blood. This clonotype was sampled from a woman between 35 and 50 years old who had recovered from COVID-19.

CDR3 loop: CASRTTGDRGNTIYF. The CDR3 DNA reads as TGTGCCAGCAGAACAACAGGGGATCGTGGAAACACCATATATTTT. The rearrangement links TRBV5-5 to TRBJ1-3, with TRBD1 matching 7 bases. With V trimmed by 5 bases and J by 3 bases, 8 bases remained unmatched. The CDR3 is 15 residues long. Per the germline V gene, CDR1 is SGHKS and CDR2 is YYEKEE (reference sequence).